The 24 T cell receptor beta chains listed next were all sequenced from one sample in a study of vaccination effects on CD4 cells after COVID-19. Peptide-pool stimulation followed by sequencing identified expanded antigen-specific CD4+ clonotypes in the ViraFEST assay. Scientists isolated CD4+ T cells after a roughly 10-day culture period ended. Nucleocapsid antibodies were negative in the vaccine recipients, who had never had SARS-CoV-2 infection. No antigen is known for these receptors. Only in-frame clones appear in the TCRdb table, and some are missing; sequencing was by immunoSEQ multiplex PCR. This table holds fewer than 55,000 clones, roughly 73% found once. This specimen was CD4+ T cells from PBMCs cultured with HCoV-OC43 spike peptides, taken before COVID-19 vaccination. Subset here: HCoV-OC43 spike overlapping peptide pool stimulation. The receptors here all came from a human donor who received a COVID-19 vaccine.

The rearrangement uses TRBV20-1 and TRBJ2-5, with D hard to call. The V end was cut by 7 bases, the J end by 0 bases, with 6 bases between. The CDR3 length is 11 residues. CDR1 is DFQATT and CDR2 is SNEGSKA in the germline V gene (reference sequence). CDR3 nucleotides: TGCAGTGAACGGAACCAAGAGACCCAGTACTTC. It is translated as CSERNQETQYF.

V usage is TRBV2 and J usage is TRBJ1-5; D not certain. The length of the CDR3 is 13 residues. V was shortened by 7 bases and J by 0 bases, with 7 bases between the two germline ends. The germline CDR1 and CDR2 sequences are SNHLY and FYNNEI. CDR3 bases: TGTGCCAGCAAGAGGGATAGCAATCAGCCCCAGCATTTT. This encodes CASKRDSNQPQHF.

This clone was detected only a few times. The chain employs TRBV28 and TRBJ1-2; D unresolved. V shed 2 bases and J shed 5 bases, with 15 bases lying between them. The CDR3 covers 15 residues. CDR1 MDHEN and CDR2 SYDVKM come from the germline V gene. CDR3 sequence reads: CASSLITPSGYGYTF. The CDR3 coding sequence is TGTGCCAGCAGTTTAATTACACCTTCGGGATATGGCTACACCTTC.

V gene TRBV9 combines with J gene TRBJ1-2, with 7 bases that match TRBD1. This CDR3 has 13 residues. Germline lookup yields CDR1 SGDLS and CDR2 YYNGEE. V was clipped by 1 base and J by 4 bases; unmatched bases: 1. The CDR3: CASSVTGAYGYTF. For the CDR3, the DNA is TGTGCCAGCAGCGTAACAGGGGCCTATGGCTACACCTTC.

The count of this clone is one. This chain uses TRBV4-1 with TRBJ2-2, with D perhaps matching TRBD1 (6 bases). CDR3 length: 19 residues. V was clipped by 1 base and J by 5 bases, with 23 bases between them. Germline CDR1 reads MGHRA; CDR2 reads YSYEKL. The CDR3 bases are TGCGCCAGCAGCCAAGGCCCCCTAACTAGGTTGGGGACAACCGGGGAGCTGTTTTTT. It is translated as CASSQGPLTRLGTTGELFF.

This clone was counted a few times. The rearrangement uses TRBV30 and TRBJ2-2; D may be TRBD1 or TRBD2 (6 bases each). The germline CDR1 and CDR2 sequences are GTSNPN and SVGIG (reference sequence). Trimming cost V 7 bases and J 4 bases, with 16 bases left between them. The CDR3 has 14 amino acids. The CDR3 nucleotides are TGTGCCTACCGGGGGCTTCCTGGCACCGGGGAGCTGTTTTTT. Amino acids: CAYRGLPGTGELFF.

The CDR3 nucleotides are TGTGCCAGCTCGTGGACAGAAGAAGAGACCCAGTACTTC. Residues: CASSWTEEETQYF. The chain combines TRBV18 with TRBJ2-5, with a weak D call TRBD1 (6 bases). CDR3 length equals 13 residues. Germline CDR1 KGHSH, CDR2 LQKENI. V lost 6 bases, J lost 3 bases, and 11 bases lay in between.

The chain joins TRBV28 to TRBJ1-5; TRBD1 is a possible D gene (6 bases). The V end lost 6 bases, the J end lost 0 bases, and 18 bases lay between the germline ends. The CDR3 runs to 17 residues. The germline V gene encodes CDR1 MDHEN and CDR2 SYDVKM. CDR3 region: CASRGIGRGHSNQPQHF. In nucleotides, the CDR3 is TGTGCCAGCAGGGGCATTGGCAGGGGCCATAGCAATCAGCCCCAGCATTTT.

This clone was seen a handful of times. CDR3 in amino acids: CASGDRSLYGYTF. In DNA, the CDR3 is TGTGCCAGTGGTGACAGGTCCCTCTATGGCTACACCTTC. This chain links TRBV19 with TRBJ1-2; D perhaps matches TRBD1 (6 bases). The CDR3 runs 13 residues. Germline CDR1 reads LNHDA; CDR2 reads SQIVND (reference sequence). The V end lost 8 bases, the J end lost 4 bases, and 14 bases lay between the germline ends.

The chain joins TRBV7-2 to TRBJ2-5, with unresolved D. The CDR3 is 14 amino acids. Per germline, CDR1 SGHTA and CDR2 FQGNSA. Deletions cut 1 base from V and 0 bases from J, with 6 bases between. DNA of the CDR3: TGTGCCAGCAGCTTAGTTGCTTACCAAGAGACCCAGTACTTC. Amino acids: CASSLVAYQETQYF.

This chain links TRBV28 with TRBJ1-2, with TRBD1 identical over 10 bases. J gave up 6 bases and V 7 bases, and 11 bases lay outside the gene matches. This CDR3 has 15 amino acids. Germline V gene sequence: CDR1 MDHEN, CDR2 SYDVKM. The CDR3 DNA is TGTGCCAGCACCCCCGTCCAGGGACAGGGGAATGGCTACACCTTC. Protein: CASTPVQGQGNGYTF.

J is TRBJ1-5 and V is TRBV2; TRBD1 is a possible D gene (5 bases). The CDR3 length is 15 residues. The V gene lost 2 bases and the J gene lost 0 bases, with 8 bases spanning the gap. The germline V gene has CDR1 SNHLY and CDR2 FYNNEI. The CDR3 sequence is CASSELGGSNQPQHF. The CDR3 bases are TGTGCCAGCAGTGAATTGGGGGGTAGCAATCAGCCCCAGCATTTT.

This clone has just a few counts. Relative to the germline gene, one junction end is altered; a read error may explain this. The chain is built from TRBV12-5 and TRBJ1-6, with 9 bases matching TRBD1. The length of the CDR3 is 17 residues. Germline CDR1 LGHNT, CDR2 FRNRAP. DNA for the CDR3: TGTGCTAGTGGTTTGGCCAACTGGGACAGGGATAAGTCACCCCTCCACTTT. Translation gives CASGLANWDRDKSPLHF.

The sample holds a few counts of this clone. The chain carries TRBV7-9 and TRBJ2-7; D is uncertain. Germline lookup yields CDR1 SEHNR and CDR2 FQNEAQ (reference sequence). This CDR3 contains 14 residues. Trimming pared 1 base from V and 1 base from J, leaving 8 bases between. CDR3 loop: CASSLESGSYEQYV. CDR3 in DNA: TGTGCCAGCAGCTTAGAATCCGGGTCCTACGAGCAGTACGTC.

This clone was detected only once. The gene calls are TRBV6-5 and TRBJ2-7; D ambiguous. V was trimmed by 4 bases and J by 7 bases, leaving 14 bases between them. CDR1 MNHEY and CDR2 SVGAGI come from the germline V gene. This CDR3 has 13 residues. For the CDR3, the DNA is TGTGCCAGCAGTTTTACCCAAGACGGAGAGCAGTACGTC. The encoded protein is CASSFTQDGEQYV.

The V and J genes are TRBV6-1 and TRBJ2-7; no clear D. Trimming shortened V by 2 bases and J by 5 bases, and 25 bases separated the two germline ends. This CDR3 is 18 amino acids long. Germline CDR1 and CDR2: MNHNS and SASEGT. The CDR3 spells CASSEWSRVLQLPDEQYV. The CDR3 nucleotides read TGTGCCAGCAGTGAATGGAGTCGGGTCTTACAGCTACCTGACGAGCAGTACGTC.

The chain employs TRBV28 and TRBJ2-2; TRBD2 matches at 7 bases. This CDR3 region has 16 residues. V dropped 3 bases and J dropped 4; count of bases not matched to a gene: 8. CDR1 is MDHEN and CDR2 is SYDVKM in the germline V gene. CDR3 coding DNA: TGTGCCAGCAGTTTCAGAACTAGCGCATCCACCGGGGAGCTGTTTTTT. This encodes CASSFRTSASTGELFF.

The chain employs TRBV19 and TRBJ2-5; maybe TRBD1 (6 bases). The CDR3 is 13 amino acids. With 7 bases removed from V and 4 bases from J, the gap between germline ends came to 13 bases. CDR1 and CDR2 (germline): LNHDA, SQIVND (reference sequence). The CDR3 bases are TGTGCCAGTAATAACAGGGTTGGAGAGACCCAGTACTTC. Translated: CASNNRVGETQYF.

This chain uses TRBV19 with TRBJ2-2, with D tentatively TRBD1 (6 bases). Germline V CDR1 and CDR2: LNHDA, SQIVND (reference sequence). V dropped 6 bases and J dropped 6 bases, with 11 bases sitting between them. The CDR3 extends over 13 amino acids. Here the CDR3 DNA reads TGTGCCAGTAGGCAAGGGGGTTCCGGGGAGCTGTTTTTT. Amino acids: CASRQGGSGELFF. Full variable domain (outside the CDR3, taken from reference TRBV19 and TRBJ2-2): DGGITQSPKYLFRKEGQNVTLSCEQNLNHDAMYWYRQDPGQGLRLIYYSQIVNDFQKGDIAEGYSVSREKKESFPLTVTSAQKNPTAFYLCASRQGGSGELFFGEGSRLTVL.

CDR3 bases: TGTGCCAGCAGCCCCTACTCCGCTGGGGCCAACGTCCTGACTTTC. Amino acids: CASSPYSAGANVLTF. The genes are TRBV7-2 and TRBJ2-6; D is unresolved. The CDR3 loop spans 15 amino acids. The V end lost 5 bases, the J end lost 2 bases, and 10 bases lay between the germline ends. In germline, CDR1 is SGHTA, CDR2 FQGNSA.

This clone was counted a single time. J is TRBJ1-4 and V is TRBV6-1; D ambiguous. This CDR3 spans 13 amino acids. The germline V and J ends were trimmed by 2 bases and 7 bases, with 8 bases remaining between them. Germline assignment: CDR1 MNHNS and CDR2 SASEGT. CDR3 region: CASSEPGVEKLFF. The CDR3 nucleotides read TGTGCCAGCAGTGAACCCGGGGTTGAAAAACTGTTTTTT.

The chain uses TRBV29-1 and TRBJ1-2; D remains ambiguous. Germline V CDR1 and CDR2: SQVTM, ANQGSEA. The V end was cut by 6 bases, the J end by 5 bases, with 10 bases between. The CDR3 is 11 residues long. The CDR3 sequence is CSVGAEYGYTF. The CDR3 nucleotides are TGCAGCGTGGGAGCAGAGTATGGCTACACCTTC.

V gene TRBV3-1 (or the pseudogene TRBV3-2) combines with J gene TRBJ2-5; 12 bases map to TRBD2. V lost 4 bases, J lost 0 bases, and 3 bases stayed unmatched. This CDR3 is built from 16 residues. The germline CDR1 and CDR2 sequences are LGHDT and YNNKEL (reference sequence). CDR3 bases: TGTGCCAGCAGCCTCGGACTAGCGGGGAACCAAGAGACCCAGTACTTC. Translated: CASSLGLAGNQETQYF.

The chain carries TRBV7-8 and TRBJ2-1; 9 positions agree with TRBD1. Germline values: CDR1 SGHVS, CDR2 FQNEAQ. This CDR3 spans 15 amino acids. The junction had 4 bases not matched to a gene; V was cut back by 1 base and J by 6 bases. The CDR3 protein is CASSLVSTGGNEQFF. Written as DNA, the CDR3 is TGTGCCAGCAGCTTAGTCTCGACAGGGGGCAATGAGCAGTTCTTC. The variable domain in full, completed from reference TRBV7-8 and TRBJ2-1, reads GAGVSQSPRYKVAKRGQDVALRCDPISGHVSLFWYQQALGQGPEFLTYFQNEAQLDKSGLPSDRFFAERPEGSVSTLKIQRTQQEDSAVYLCASSLVSTGGNEQFFGPGTRLTVL.